This TCR beta chain is from a study of blood T cell repertoires in COVID-19. Study-wide background: Italy, Spain and the United States were the sources of the convalescent and acute COVID-19 samples. Sample material is recorded as cDNA or gDNA derived from T cells, B-cell-depleted T cells, or PBMCs.

CDR3 length equals 15 residues. In the original workflow: Amplified reference gene primers provided the basis for estimating nucleated cell counts. Assay: immunoSEQ multiplex PCR; the TCRdb copy retains only in-frame clones and omits some. V and J calls plus clone size are reproduced from that table; the DNA served to infer D and trimming. The sample lists approximately 320,000 clones, 65% to 90% occurring once. The clonotype was recovered from a human donor in a cohort sampled during active COVID-19. The rearrangement uses TRBV21-1 and TRBJ2-5; the D call of TRBD1 is as the table states it, not checked on the DNA. TRBV21-1 is noted as a pseudogene. The sample taken for sequencing was peripheral blood. CDR3 sequence (DNA): TGTGCCAGCAGCAAAGAAAAGGACAGGGGTGAGACCCAGTACTTC. Translation gives CASSKEKDRGETQYF.